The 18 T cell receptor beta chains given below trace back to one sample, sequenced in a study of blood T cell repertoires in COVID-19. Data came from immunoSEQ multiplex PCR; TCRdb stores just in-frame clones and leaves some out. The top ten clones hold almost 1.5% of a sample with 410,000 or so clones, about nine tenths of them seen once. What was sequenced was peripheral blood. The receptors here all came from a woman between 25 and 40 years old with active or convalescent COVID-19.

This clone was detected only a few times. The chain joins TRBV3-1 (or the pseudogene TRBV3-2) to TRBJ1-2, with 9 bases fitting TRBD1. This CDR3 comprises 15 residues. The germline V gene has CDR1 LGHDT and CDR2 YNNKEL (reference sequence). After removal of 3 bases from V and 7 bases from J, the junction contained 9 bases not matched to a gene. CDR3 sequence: CASSQDTGGAGGYTF. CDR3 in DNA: TGTGCCAGCAGCCAGGATACAGGGGGCGCAGGTGGCTACACCTTC.

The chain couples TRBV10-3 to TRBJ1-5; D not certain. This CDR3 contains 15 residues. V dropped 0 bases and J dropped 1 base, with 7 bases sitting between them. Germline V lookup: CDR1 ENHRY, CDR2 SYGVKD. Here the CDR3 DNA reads TGTGCCATCAGTGAGTCGGTACTGAGCAATCAGCCCCAGCATTTT. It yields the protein CAISESVLSNQPQHF.

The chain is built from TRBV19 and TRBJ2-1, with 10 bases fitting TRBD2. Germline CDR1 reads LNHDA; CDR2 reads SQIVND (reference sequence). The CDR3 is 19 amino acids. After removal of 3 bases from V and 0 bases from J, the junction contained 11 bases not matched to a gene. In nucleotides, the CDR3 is TGTGCCAGTAGTATTTCGTTATGGGCTAGCGGGAGCTCCTACAATGAGCAGTTCTTC. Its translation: CASSISLWASGSSYNEQFF.

The CDR3 region has the DNA TGTGCCAGCAGCTTAGGGCTAGCGGTGTCAGATACGCAGTATTTT. It is translated as CASSLGLAVSDTQYF. The chain has TRBV7-9 and TRBJ2-3; 7 nucleotides line up with TRBD2. The CDR3 has 15 amino acids. The V and J ends lost 1 base and 4 bases, in that order; junction bases with no gene match: 5. Looked up from germline, CDR1 is SEHNR and CDR2 is FQNEAQ (reference sequence).

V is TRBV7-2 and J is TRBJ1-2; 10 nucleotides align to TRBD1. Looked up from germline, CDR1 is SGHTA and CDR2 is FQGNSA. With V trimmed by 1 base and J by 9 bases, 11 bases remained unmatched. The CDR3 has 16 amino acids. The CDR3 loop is CASSLGGTGAYISYTF. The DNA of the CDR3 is TGTGCCAGCAGCTTAGGAGGGACAGGGGCGTATATAAGCTACACCTTC.

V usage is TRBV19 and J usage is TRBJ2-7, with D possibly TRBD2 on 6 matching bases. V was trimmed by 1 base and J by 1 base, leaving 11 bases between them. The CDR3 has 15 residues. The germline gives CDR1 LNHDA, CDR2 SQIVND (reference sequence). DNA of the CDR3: TGTGCCAGTAGTATAGGGACGGGAGTTTCCTACGAGCAGTACTTC. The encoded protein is CASSIGTGVSYEQYF.

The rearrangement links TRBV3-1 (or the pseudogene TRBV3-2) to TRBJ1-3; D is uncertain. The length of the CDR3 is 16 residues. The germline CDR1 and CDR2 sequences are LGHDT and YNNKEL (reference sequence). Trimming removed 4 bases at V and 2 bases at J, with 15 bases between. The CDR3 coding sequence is TGTGCCAGCAGCCTCGCCGGGGAGATTCCTGGAAACACCATATATTTT. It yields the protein CASSLAGEIPGNTIYF.

The CDR3 here is CASSLSSVAGVGEQYF. The DNA of the CDR3 is TGTGCCAGCAGCTTGTCTTCGGTAGCGGGAGTAGGCGAGCAGTACTTC. This sequence joins TRBV5-4 and TRBJ2-7; 9 bases are shared with TRBD2. Germline assignment: CDR1 SGHNT and CDR2 YYREEE (reference sequence). CDR3 length: 16 amino acids. Trimming took 1 base from V and 6 from J; bases not matched to a gene: 11.

The DNA of the CDR3 is TGTGCCAGCAGCCCTGGGCGACTAGCGACCCAAGAGACCCAGTACTTC. It encodes CASSPGRLATQETQYF. V usage is TRBV7-9 and J usage is TRBJ2-5; 8 bases align to TRBD2. Germline V gene sequence: CDR1 SEHNR, CDR2 FQNEAQ (reference sequence). CDR3 length equals 16 residues. V gave up 5 bases and J gave up 1 base; unmatched junction bases: 9.

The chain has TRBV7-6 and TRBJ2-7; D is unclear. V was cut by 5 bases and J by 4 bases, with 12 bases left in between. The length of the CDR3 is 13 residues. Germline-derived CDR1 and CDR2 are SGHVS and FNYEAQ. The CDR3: CASSPASGYEQYF. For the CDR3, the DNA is TGTGCCAGCAGCCCCGCGTCCGGGTACGAGCAGTACTTC.

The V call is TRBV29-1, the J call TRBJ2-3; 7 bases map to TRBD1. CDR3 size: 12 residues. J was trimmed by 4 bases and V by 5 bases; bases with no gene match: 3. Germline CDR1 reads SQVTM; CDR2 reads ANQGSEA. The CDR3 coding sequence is TGCAGCGTTCGAACAGGGGCAGATACGCAGTATTTT. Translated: CSVRTGADTQYF.

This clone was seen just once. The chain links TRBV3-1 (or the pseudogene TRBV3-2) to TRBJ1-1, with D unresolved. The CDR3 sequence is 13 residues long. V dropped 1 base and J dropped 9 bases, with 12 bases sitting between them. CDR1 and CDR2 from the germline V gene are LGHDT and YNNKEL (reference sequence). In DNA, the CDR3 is TGTGCCAGCAGCCAAGCCTCAGCAGGCAAAGCTTTCTTT. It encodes CASSQASAGKAFF.

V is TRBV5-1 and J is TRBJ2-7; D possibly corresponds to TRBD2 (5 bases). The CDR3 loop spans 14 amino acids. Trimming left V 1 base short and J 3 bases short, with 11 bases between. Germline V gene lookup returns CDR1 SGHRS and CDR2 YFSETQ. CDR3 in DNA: TGCGCCAGCAGCTTGTCCGGGATTAACTACGAGCAGTACTTC. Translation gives CASSLSGINYEQYF.

The chain's CDR3 is CASSILQVNTEAFF. The CDR3 DNA sequence: TGTGCCAGTAGTATATTACAGGTGAACACTGAAGCTTTCTTT. The rearrangement joins TRBV19 to TRBJ1-1; D is possibly TRBD1 (5 bases). CDR3 length equals 14 residues. Germline CDR1 LNHDA, CDR2 SQIVND (reference sequence). V was cut by 2 bases and J by 0 bases, with 7 bases left in between. The full variable domain, rest sourced from reference TRBV19 and TRBJ1-1, is DGGITQSPKYLFRKEGQNVTLSCEQNLNHDAMYWYRQDPGQGLRLIYYSQIVNDFQKGDIAEGYSVSREKKESFPLTVTSAQKNPTAFYLCASSILQVNTEAFFGQGTRLTVV.

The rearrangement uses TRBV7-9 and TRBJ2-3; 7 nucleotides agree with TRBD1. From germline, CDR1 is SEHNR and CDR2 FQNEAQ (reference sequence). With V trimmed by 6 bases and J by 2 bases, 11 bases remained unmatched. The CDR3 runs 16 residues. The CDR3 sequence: CASRDKGGGHTDTQYF. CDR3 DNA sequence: TGTGCCAGCAGGGACAAAGGGGGCGGACACACAGATACGCAGTATTTT.

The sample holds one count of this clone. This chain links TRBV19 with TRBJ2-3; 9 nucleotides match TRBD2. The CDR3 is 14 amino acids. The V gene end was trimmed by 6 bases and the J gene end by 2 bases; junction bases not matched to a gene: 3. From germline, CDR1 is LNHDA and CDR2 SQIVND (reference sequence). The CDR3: CASSSGRSTDTQYF. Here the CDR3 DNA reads TGTGCCAGTAGCAGCGGGAGGTCCACAGATACGCAGTATTTT.

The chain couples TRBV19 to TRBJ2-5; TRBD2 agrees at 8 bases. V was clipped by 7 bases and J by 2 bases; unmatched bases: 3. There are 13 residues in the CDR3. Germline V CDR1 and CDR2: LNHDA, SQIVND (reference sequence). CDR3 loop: CASNVAGQETQYF. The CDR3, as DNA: TGTGCCAGTAATGTAGCGGGACAAGAGACCCAGTACTTC.

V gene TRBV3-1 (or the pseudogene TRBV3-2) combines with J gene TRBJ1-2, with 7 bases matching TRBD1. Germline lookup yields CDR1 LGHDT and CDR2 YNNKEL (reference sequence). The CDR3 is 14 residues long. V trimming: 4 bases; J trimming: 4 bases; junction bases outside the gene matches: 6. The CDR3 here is CASSPDRAGYGYTF. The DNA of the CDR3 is TGTGCCAGCAGCCCCGACAGGGCTGGCTATGGCTACACCTTC.